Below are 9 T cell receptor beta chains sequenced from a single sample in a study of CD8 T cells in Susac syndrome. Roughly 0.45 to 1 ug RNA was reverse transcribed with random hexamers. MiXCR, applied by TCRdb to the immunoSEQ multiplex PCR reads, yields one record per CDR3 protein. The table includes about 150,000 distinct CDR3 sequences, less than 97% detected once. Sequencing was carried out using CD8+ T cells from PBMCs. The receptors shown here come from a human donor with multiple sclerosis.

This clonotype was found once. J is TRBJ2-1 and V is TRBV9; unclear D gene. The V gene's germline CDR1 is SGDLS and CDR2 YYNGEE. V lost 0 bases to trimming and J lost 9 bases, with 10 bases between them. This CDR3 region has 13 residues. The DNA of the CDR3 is TGTGCCAGCAGCGTAGGCGCAGGTAGTGAGCAGTTCTTC. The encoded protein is CASSVGAGSEQFF. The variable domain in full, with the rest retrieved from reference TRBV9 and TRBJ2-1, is DSGVTQTPKHLITATGQRVTLRCSPRSGDLSVYWYQQSLDQGLQFLIQYYNGEERAKGNILERFSAQQFPDLHSELNLSSLELGDSALYFCASSVGAGSEQFFGPGTRLTVL.

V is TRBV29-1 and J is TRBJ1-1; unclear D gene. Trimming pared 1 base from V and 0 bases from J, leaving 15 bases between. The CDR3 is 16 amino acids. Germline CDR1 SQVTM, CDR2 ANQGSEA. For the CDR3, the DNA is TGCAGCGTTGAAGTTTGGGTGGTAGGCATGAACACTGAAGCTTTCTTT. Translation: CSVEVWVVGMNTEAFF.

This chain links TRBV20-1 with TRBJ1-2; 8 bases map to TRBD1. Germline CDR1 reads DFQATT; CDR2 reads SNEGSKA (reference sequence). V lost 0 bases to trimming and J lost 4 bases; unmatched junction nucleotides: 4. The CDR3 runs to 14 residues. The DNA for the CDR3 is TGCAGTGCTAGAGATGGGACAGGATTCTATGGCTACACCTTC. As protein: CSARDGTGFYGYTF.

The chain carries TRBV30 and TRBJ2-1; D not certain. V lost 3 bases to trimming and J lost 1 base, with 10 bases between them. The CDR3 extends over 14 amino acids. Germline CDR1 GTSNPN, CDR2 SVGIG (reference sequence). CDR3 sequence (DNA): TGTGCCTGGAGCCCCGCGGTGTCCTACAATGAGCAGTTCTTC. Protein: CAWSPAVSYNEQFF.

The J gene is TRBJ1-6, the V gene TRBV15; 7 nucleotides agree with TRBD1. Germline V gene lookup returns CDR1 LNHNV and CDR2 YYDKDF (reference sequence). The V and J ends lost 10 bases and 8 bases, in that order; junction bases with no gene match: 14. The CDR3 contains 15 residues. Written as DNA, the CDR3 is TGTGCCATCCCTTCGAACACTGACAGGGATTCACCCCTCCACTTT. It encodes CAIPSNTDRDSPLHF.

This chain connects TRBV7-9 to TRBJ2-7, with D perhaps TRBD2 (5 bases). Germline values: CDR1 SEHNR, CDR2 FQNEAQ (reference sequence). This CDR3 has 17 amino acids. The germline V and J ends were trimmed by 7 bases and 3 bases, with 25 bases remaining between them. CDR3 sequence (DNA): TGTGCCAGCACATCTTTGGACTCCAAGGTTTGGAACTACGAGCAGTACTTC. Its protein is CASTSLDSKVWNYEQYF.

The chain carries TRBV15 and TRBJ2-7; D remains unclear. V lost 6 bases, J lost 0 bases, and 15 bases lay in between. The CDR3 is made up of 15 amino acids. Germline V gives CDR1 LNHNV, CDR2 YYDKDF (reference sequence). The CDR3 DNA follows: TGTGCCACCAGGGAAGGGATAGGGTCCTCCTACGAGCAGTACGTC. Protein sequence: CATREGIGSSYEQYV.

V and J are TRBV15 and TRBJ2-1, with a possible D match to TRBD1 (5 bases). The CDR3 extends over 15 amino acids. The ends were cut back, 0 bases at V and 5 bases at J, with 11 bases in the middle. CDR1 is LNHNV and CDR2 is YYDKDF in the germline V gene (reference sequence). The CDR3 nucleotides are TGTGCCACCAGCAGAGATCTGGGGCAGCACAATGAGCAGTTCTTC. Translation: CATSRDLGQHNEQFF.

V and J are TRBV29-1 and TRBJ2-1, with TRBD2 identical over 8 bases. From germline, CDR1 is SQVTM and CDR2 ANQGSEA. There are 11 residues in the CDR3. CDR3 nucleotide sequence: TGCTGCGGGGGGCTCTACAATGAGCAGTTCTTC. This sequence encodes CCGGLYNEQFF.